This is a list of T cell receptor beta chains from one sample in a study of blood T cell repertoires in COVID-19. The repertoire was sequenced with immunoSEQ multiplex PCR; TCRdb's copy has only in-frame clones and lacks some. The table records 150,000 to 200,000 clones, roughly 87% of them present only once. Sequenced: PBMCs or T cells enriched from blood (not recorded which). Receptors were obtained from a woman aged 25-40 years who had recovered from COVID-19. Each CDR3 is given with its conserved first and last residue. A D gene is named only where the DNA matches it firmly. Only part of the rows carry a size: once, few, many, or a class if the clone is expanded.

size: -
D: TRBD1
V: TRBV11-2
J: TRBJ2-3
CDR3: CASSQTGGDTDTQYF
DNA: TGTGCCAGCAGCCAGACAGGGGGGGACACAGATACGCAGTATTTT

size: -
D: -
V: TRBV18
J: TRBJ2-7
CDR3: CASSPLSGSHEQYF
DNA: TGTGCCAGCTCACCACTTTCAGGGTCCCACGAGCAGTACTTC

size: -
D: TRBD2
V: TRBV4-2
J: TRBJ2-1
CDR3: CASSLIAGVYNEQFF
DNA: TGTGCCAGCAGCCTCATAGCGGGAGTGTACAATGAGCAGTTCTTC

size: few
D: -
V: TRBV29-1
J: TRBJ1-1
CDR3: CSVGRDKTTEAFF
DNA: TGCAGCGTTGGCCGGGACAAGACGACTGAAGCTTTCTTT

size: -
D: TRBD1
V: TRBV4-1
J: TRBJ1-6
CDR3: CASRGQGAADNSPLHF
DNA: TGCGCCAGCCGAGGACAGGGGGCCGCGGACAATTCACCCCTCCACTTT

size: -
D: -
V: TRBV5-8
J: TRBJ1-1
CDR3: CASSLVQGTEAFF
DNA: TGTGCCAGCAGCTTGGTACAGGGCACTGAAGCTTTCTTT

size: -
D: -
V: TRBV9
J: TRBJ1-1
CDR3: CASSNSGSAEAFF
DNA: TGTGCCAGCAGCAATTCAGGTAGTGCTGAAGCTTTCTTT

size: -
D: -
V: TRBV12-3/TRBV12-4
J: TRBJ2-1
CDR3: CASIRDNEQFF
DNA: TGTGCCAGCATCCGGGACAATGAGCAGTTCTTC

size: -
D: TRBD2
V: TRBV11-3
J: TRBJ2-1
CDR3: CASSLQSASGINYNEQFF
DNA: TGTGCCAGCAGCTTACAGTCGGCTAGCGGGATCAACTACAATGAGCAGTTCTTC

size: -
D: TRBD1
V: TRBV11-2
J: TRBJ2-7
CDR3: CASSPGLGQGSYEQYF
DNA: TGTGCCAGCAGCCCCGGGTTGGGACAGGGGTCCTACGAGCAGTACTTC

size: -
D: -
V: TRBV2
J: TRBJ1-4
CDR3: CASKKGAATNEKLFF
DNA: TGTGCCAGCAAAAAAGGGGCAGCAACTAATGAAAAACTGTTTTTT

size: -
D: TRBD1
V: TRBV27
J: TRBJ1-6
CDR3: CASSEAGGRRGSPLHF
DNA: TGTGCCAGTTCGGAGGCAGGGGGCAGGCGAGGTTCACCCCTCCACTTT

size: -
D: -
V: TRBV11-3
J: TRBJ2-1
CDR3: CASSLAGVGNEQFF
DNA: TGTGCCAGCAGCTTAGCCGGAGTCGGCAATGAGCAGTTCTTC

size: -
D: -
V: TRBV15
J: TRBJ2-7
CDR3: CATSRDKATGLDEQYF
DNA: TGTGCCACCAGCAGAGATAAAGCCACAGGGCTCGACGAGCAGTACTTC

size: few
D: TRBD1
V: TRBV6-2/TRBV6-3
J: TRBJ1-5
CDR3: CASSSGQPGNQPQHF
DNA: TGTGCCAGCAGTTCGGGACAGCCCGGAAATCAGCCCCAGCATTTT

size: -
D: -
V: TRBV4-2
J: TRBJ2-7
CDR3: CASRDRGYEQYF
DNA: TGTGCCAGCAGGGATCGGGGATACGAGCAGTACTTC

size: -
D: TRBD2
V: TRBV7-2
J: TRBJ2-2
CDR3: CASERGVRGTGELFF
DNA: TGTGCCAGCGAGCGGGGGGTCCGGGGGACCGGGGAGCTGTTTTTT

size: -
D: -
V: TRBV28
J: TRBJ2-1
CDR3: CATENGGVNEQFF
DNA: TGTGCCACCGAAAACGGAGGGGTCAATGAGCAGTTCTTC

size: -
D: TRBD1
V: TRBV6-5
J: TRBJ1-4
CDR3: CASSLTGTNEKLFF
DNA: TGTGCCAGCAGCCTGACAGGGACTAATGAAAAACTGTTTTTT

size: -
D: -
V: TRBV21-1
J: TRBJ1-2
CDR3: CASSKVNRSVYGYTF
DNA: TGTGCCAGCAGCAAAGTAAATCGGAGCGTATATGGCTACACCTTC

size: few
D: -
V: TRBV21-1
J: TRBJ1-1
CDR3: CASSWDRIMNTEAFF
DNA: TGTGCCAGCAGCTGGGACAGAATCATGAACACTGAAGCTTTCTTT

size: few
D: -
V: TRBV18
J: TRBJ1-1
CDR3: CASSQGQNTEAFF
DNA: TGTGCCAGCTCCCAGGGACAGAACACTGAAGCTTTCTTT

size: -
D: -
V: TRBV5-6
J: TRBJ2-5
CDR3: CASSFGRFRRQETQYF
DNA: TGTGCCAGCAGCTTCGGCCGGTTTCGGAGACAAGAGACCCAGTACTTC

size: -
D: -
V: TRBV7-8
J: TRBJ1-5
CDR3: CASSPGHNNQPQHF
DNA: TGTGCCAGCAGCCCAGGCCACAACAATCAGCCCCAGCATTTT

size: few
D: -
V: TRBV4-3
J: TRBJ1-3
CDR3: CASSLQAGGTGNTIYF
DNA: TGCGCCAGCAGCCTTCAGGCCGGGGGGACTGGAAACACCATATATTTT

size: -
D: -
V: TRBV9
J: TRBJ2-5
CDR3: CASSVEPGQETQYF
DNA: TGTGCCAGCAGCGTAGAACCGGGCCAAGAGACCCAGTACTTC

size: -
D: -
V: TRBV11-3
J: TRBJ1-2
CDR3: CASSYSSGGHYGYTF
DNA: TGTGCCAGCAGCTACTCATCGGGGGGCCACTATGGCTACACCTTC

size: -
D: -
V: TRBV12-3/TRBV12-4
J: TRBJ1-4
CDR3: CASSLANGGKLFF
DNA: TGTGCCAGCAGTTTAGCAAACGGAGGAAAACTGTTTTTT

size: -
D: TRBD2
V: TRBV4-2
J: TRBJ2-3
CDR3: CASSQGEGSTDTQYF
DNA: TGTGCCAGCAGCCAAGGGGAGGGCAGCACAGATACGCAGTATTTT

size: -
D: TRBD2
V: TRBV6-2/TRBV6-3
J: TRBJ2-1
CDR3: CASSFPGTSGRALYNEQFF
DNA: TGTGCCAGCAGTTTTCCCGGGACTAGCGGGAGGGCCCTGTACAATGAGCAGTTCTTC

size: once
D: -
V: TRBV7-9
J: TRBJ2-1
CDR3: CASSGGTDYNEQFF
DNA: TGTGCCAGCAGCGGCGGGACAGACTACAATGAGCAGTTCTTC

size: -
D: -
V: TRBV12-3/TRBV12-4
J: TRBJ2-7
CDR3: CASRRFYEQYF
DNA: TGTGCCAGCAGGCGCTTTTACGAGCAGTACTTC

size: few
D: TRBD1
V: TRBV7-9
J: TRBJ1-1
CDR3: CASSSLTGGEAFF
DNA: TGTGCCAGCAGCTCCTTGACAGGGGGGGAAGCTTTCTTT

size: once
D: TRBD1
V: TRBV6-1
J: TRBJ2-7
CDR3: CASSDGDRRKYF
DNA: TGTGCCAGCAGTGACGGGGACAGGCGAAAGTACTTC

size: -
D: -
V: TRBV5-5
J: TRBJ2-5
CDR3: CASSFRQGPETQYF
DNA: TGTGCCAGCAGCTTCAGGCAGGGGCCAGAGACCCAGTACTTC

size: -
D: TRBD1
V: TRBV18
J: TRBJ1-2
CDR3: CASSPTGAPYGYTF
DNA: TGTGCCAGCTCACCCACAGGGGCTCCCTATGGCTACACCTTC

size: -
D: -
V: TRBV18
J: TRBJ1-1
CDR3: CASSPPNRASGDTEAFF
DNA: TGTGCCAGCTCACCGCCAAACAGGGCTTCCGGTGACACTGAAGCTTTCTTT

size: -
D: -
V: TRBV6-2/TRBV6-3
J: TRBJ2-2
CDR3: CASSYISSTGELFF
DNA: TGTGCCAGCAGTTACATTTCGAGTACCGGGGAGCTGTTTTTT

size: once
D: -
V: TRBV21-1
J: TRBJ1-3
CDR3: CASSKVDRRANTIYF
DNA: TGTGCCAGCAGCAAAGTCGACAGAAGAGCAAACACCATATATTTT

size: -
D: -
V: TRBV5-6
J: TRBJ2-3
CDR3: CASSLGLGTDTQYF
DNA: TGTGCCAGCAGCTTGGGACTAGGGACAGATACGCAGTATTTT

size: -
D: TRBD2
V: TRBV27
J: TRBJ2-3
CDR3: CASSLSFLAGGLEDTQYF
DNA: TGTGCCAGCAGTTTATCCTTCCTAGCGGGAGGTTTGGAGGATACGCAGTATTTT

size: -
D: TRBD2
V: TRBV30
J: TRBJ2-5
CDR3: CAWSAGLAGMETQYF
DNA: TGTGCCTGGAGCGCGGGACTAGCGGGGATGGAGACCCAGTACTTC

size: -
D: -
V: TRBV7-2
J: TRBJ2-5
CDR3: CASSSRTETQETQYF
DNA: TGTGCCAGCAGCTCGCGGACAGAGACCCAAGAGACCCAGTACTTC

size: -
D: -
V: TRBV6-5
J: TRBJ1-6
CDR3: CASSLTRDWYSPLHF
DNA: TGTGCCAGCAGCCTTACCCGGGACTGGTATTCACCCCTCCACTTT

size: few
D: TRBD1
V: TRBV14
J: TRBJ1-1
CDR3: CASRPTGGHTEAFF
DNA: TGTGCCAGCAGACCGACAGGGGGCCACACTGAAGCTTTCTTT

size: -
D: -
V: TRBV5-1
J: TRBJ1-1
CDR3: CASSLGTGVWSEAFF
DNA: TGCGCCAGCAGCTTGGGTACGGGGGTTTGGTCTGAAGCTTTCTTT

size: -
D: -
V: TRBV30
J: TRBJ1-5
CDR3: CAWTGKGNQPQHF
DNA: TGTGCCTGGACAGGGAAAGGCAATCAGCCCCAGCATTTT

size: -
D: TRBD2
V: TRBV7-2
J: TRBJ2-5
CDR3: CASSPPGLAGGLETQYF
DNA: TGTGCCAGCAGCCCTCCAGGGCTAGCGGGAGGGCTTGAGACCCAGTACTTC

size: -
D: -
V: TRBV6-1
J: TRBJ1-1
CDR3: CASSEAFLIPRRTEAFF
DNA: TGTGCCAGCAGTGAAGCTTTCCTTATCCCCCGGCGGACTGAAGCTTTCTTT

size: -
D: -
V: TRBV18
J: TRBJ2-7
CDR3: CASSSTGLKASYEQYF
DNA: TGTGCCAGCTCATCGACAGGATTAAAGGCCTCCTACGAGCAGTACTTC

size: -
D: -
V: TRBV18
J: TRBJ1-5
CDR3: CASSPIEMISNQPQHF
DNA: TGTGCCAGCTCACCGATAGAAATGATTAGCAATCAGCCCCAGCATTTT

size: -
D: -
V: TRBV5-1
J: TRBJ1-1
CDR3: CASSLRASGEVAFF
DNA: TGCGCCAGCAGCTTGAGGGCCAGCGGGGAAGTAGCTTTCTTT

size: -
D: TRBD1
V: TRBV6-1
J: TRBJ1-2
CDR3: CASTPTGTGYTF
DNA: TGTGCCAGCACCCCGACAGGGACTGGCTACACCTTC

size: -
D: -
V: TRBV14
J: TRBJ2-1
CDR3: CASSDGPDSDEQFF
DNA: TGTGCCAGCAGCGATGGTCCGGACAGCGATGAGCAGTTCTTC

size: -
D: TRBD1
V: TRBV4-2
J: TRBJ1-1
CDR3: CASSPDREVEDTEAFF
DNA: TGTGCCAGCAGCCCCGACAGGGAAGTTGAGGACACTGAAGCTTTCTTT

size: -
D: TRBD2
V: TRBV11-2
J: TRBJ2-1
CDR3: CASSSWTSDEQFF
DNA: TGTGCCAGCAGCTCCTGGACTAGCGATGAGCAGTTCTTC

size: once
D: TRBD1
V: TRBV30
J: TRBJ2-7
CDR3: CASRTGGWYEQYF
DNA: TGTGCCTCTAGGACAGGGGGCTGGTACGAGCAGTACTTC

size: -
D: -
V: TRBV3-1/TRBV3-2
J: TRBJ1-4
CDR3: CASSQDLRNREKLFF
DNA: TGTGCCAGCAGCCAAGATCTCAGAAACCGCGAAAAACTGTTTTTT